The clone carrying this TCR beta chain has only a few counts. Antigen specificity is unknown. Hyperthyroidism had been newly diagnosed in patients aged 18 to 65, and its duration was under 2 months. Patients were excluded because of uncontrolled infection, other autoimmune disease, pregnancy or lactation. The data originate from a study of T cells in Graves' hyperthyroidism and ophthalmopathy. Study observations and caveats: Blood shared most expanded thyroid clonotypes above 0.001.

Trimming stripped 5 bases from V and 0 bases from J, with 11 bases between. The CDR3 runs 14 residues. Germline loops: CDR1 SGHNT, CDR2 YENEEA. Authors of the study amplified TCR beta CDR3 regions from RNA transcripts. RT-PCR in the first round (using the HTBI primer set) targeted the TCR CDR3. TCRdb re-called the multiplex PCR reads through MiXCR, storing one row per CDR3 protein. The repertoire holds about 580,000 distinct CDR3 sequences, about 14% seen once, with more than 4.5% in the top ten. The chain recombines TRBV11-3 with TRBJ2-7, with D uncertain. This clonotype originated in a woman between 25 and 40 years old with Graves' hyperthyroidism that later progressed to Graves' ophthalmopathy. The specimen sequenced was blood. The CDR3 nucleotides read TGTGCCAGCAGCCGCCAGGACGGCTCCTACGAGCAGTACTTC. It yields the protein CASSRQDGSYEQYF.